Listed below are T cell receptor beta chains from one sample, sequenced in a study of molecular identifiers for immune sequencing clone quantification. In TCRdb, the PCR reads were re-called with MiXCR into one record per CDR3 protein. The sample carries approximately 93,000 distinct CDR3 sequences, more than 20% recorded once. Sequencing was done on a sample of naive CD8+ T cells from blood, with Jurkat cell RNA spiked in. All receptors come from a human donor in good health. Some libraries in this study had Jurkat cell RNA spiked in. CDR3s include the opening cysteine and the closing phenylalanine or tryptophan. A D gene is named only where the DNA matches it firmly. Clone size appears in some rows only: once, few, many, or a class for an expanded clone.

cdr3_aa	cdr3_nt	clone_size	d_call	v_call	j_call
CAISEAEDTQYF	TGTGCCATCAGTGAGGCGGAAGATACGCAGTATTTT	many	-	TRBV10-3	TRBJ2-3
CASSQDWSGFNANTGELFF	TGCGCCAGCAGCCAAGATTGGTCAGGATTTAACGCGAACACCGGGGAGCTGTTTTTT	few	-	TRBV4-3	TRBJ2-2
CASSANRDSPGRDTQYF	TGTGCCAGCAGCGCGAACCGGGACTCTCCCGGTCGGGATACGCAGTATTTT	-	-	TRBV7-2	TRBJ2-3
CASSPAPGLTENFSYEQYF	TGTGCCAGCAGTCCCGCCCCGGGACTGACGGAGAACTTTTCCTACGAGCAGTACTTC	-	-	TRBV12-3/TRBV12-4	TRBJ2-7
CASRGGSYNEQFF	TGTGCCAGCAGGGGGGGCTCCTACAATGAGCAGTTCTTC	many	-	TRBV6-5	TRBJ2-1
CASSPDPGFSQETQYF	TGTGCCAGCAGCCCCGATCCGGGGTTTAGCCAAGAGACCCAGTACTTC	-	-	TRBV6-2/TRBV6-3	TRBJ2-5
CASRPGDSANQPQHF	TGTGCCAGCAGGCCGGGGGACAGTGCGAATCAGCCCCAGCATTTT	few	TRBD1	TRBV27	TRBJ1-5
CASSLTGGPTDTQYF	TGTGCCAGCAGCTTAACAGGGGGCCCCACAGATACGCAGTATTTT	few	TRBD1	TRBV7-6	TRBJ2-3
CASSLDGQAATNEKLFF	TGTGCCAGCAGCTTAGACGGACAGGCTGCAACTAATGAAAAACTGTTTTTT	-	TRBD1	TRBV11-2	TRBJ1-4
CASSFSTATNYEQYF	TGTGCCAGCAGTTTCTCGACAGCGACAAACTACGAGCAGTACTTC	few	-	TRBV12-3/TRBV12-4	TRBJ2-7
CAIRAGPTNEKLFF	TGTGCCATCAGAGCTGGGCCAACTAATGAAAAACTGTTTTTT	many	-	TRBV10-3	TRBJ1-4
CASSYGTGRNYEQYF	TGTGCCAGCAGTTACGGGACCGGACGAAACTACGAGCAGTACTTC	few	-	TRBV6-2/TRBV6-3	TRBJ2-7
CASSSRLAGVQETQYF	TGTGCCAGCAGCTCTCGACTAGCGGGGGTCCAAGAGACCCAGTACTTC	many	TRBD2	TRBV7-8	TRBJ2-5
CASSQDRLAATYEQYF	TGCGCCAGCAGCCAAGATAGGCTAGCGGCAACCTACGAGCAGTACTTC	many	TRBD2	TRBV4-3	TRBJ2-7
CARSMVGLAGYNEQFF	TGTGCCAGGAGTATGGTGGGACTAGCGGGGTACAACGAGCAGTTCTTC	-	TRBD2	TRBV19	TRBJ2-1
CASSAKYTGELFF	TGTGCCAGCAGTGCCAAGTATACCGGGGAGCTGTTTTTT	-	-	TRBV25-1	TRBJ2-2
CASSQEGGRAYEQYF	TGTGCCAGCAGCCAAGAGGGCGGGAGGGCCTACGAGCAGTACTTC	many	TRBD2	TRBV4-2	TRBJ2-7
CASSPTPSGRDTQYF	TGTGCCAGCAGTCCCACCCCTAGCGGGAGGGATACGCAGTATTTT	-	TRBD2	TRBV27	TRBJ2-3
CASRPHGPGAYGYTF	TGTGCCAGCAGGCCCCACGGCCCGGGGGCTTATGGCTACACCTTC	-	-	TRBV6-2/TRBV6-3	TRBJ1-2
CASSPLLVAGELFF	TGTGCCAGCAGTCCCCTTCTGGTCGCCGGGGAGCTGTTTTTT	-	-	TRBV6-2/TRBV6-3	TRBJ2-2